This T cell receptor beta chain appears in the sequencing data of a study of response to subunit inactivated influenza vaccine. General study points: It was suggested by the authors that few new T cells are recruited by each seasonal influenza vaccination.

This clonotype was seen only a few times. What it recognizes is unknown. One entry per CDR3 protein, called by TCRdb with MiXCR from the RT-PCR reads. Found here are 500,000 to 600,000 distinct CDR3 sequences, 14% of them singletons; the top ten hold 11%. CDR1 is ENHRY, CDR2 SYGVKD, per germline. V trimming: 5 bases; J trimming: 0 bases; junction bases outside the gene matches: 6. CDR3 length: 16 amino acids. The chain couples TRBV10-3 to TRBJ2-2; TRBD2 matches at 7 bases. This specimen was PBMCs from blood, taken 11 to 12 days after vaccination. This sequence was found in a man over 45 who received an inactivated influenza vaccine. CDR3 amino acids: CAISTPSGANTGELFF. The CDR3 bases are TGTGCCATCAGTACCCCTAGCGGCGCGAACACCGGGGAGCTGTTTTTT.